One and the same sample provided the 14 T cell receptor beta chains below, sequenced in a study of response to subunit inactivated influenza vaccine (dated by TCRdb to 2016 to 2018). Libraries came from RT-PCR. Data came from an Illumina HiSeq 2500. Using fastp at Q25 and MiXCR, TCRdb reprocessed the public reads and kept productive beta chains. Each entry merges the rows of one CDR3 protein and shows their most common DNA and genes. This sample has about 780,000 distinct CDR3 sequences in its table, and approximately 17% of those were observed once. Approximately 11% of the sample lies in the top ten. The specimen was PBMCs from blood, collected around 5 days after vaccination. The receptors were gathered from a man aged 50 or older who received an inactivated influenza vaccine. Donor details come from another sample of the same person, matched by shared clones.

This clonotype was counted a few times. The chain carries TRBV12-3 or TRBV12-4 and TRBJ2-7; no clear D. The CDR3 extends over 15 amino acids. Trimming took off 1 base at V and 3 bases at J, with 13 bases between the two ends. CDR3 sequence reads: CASSLEAGTDYEQYF. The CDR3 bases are TGTGCCAGCAGTTTAGAGGCAGGAACTGACTACGAGCAGTACTTC.

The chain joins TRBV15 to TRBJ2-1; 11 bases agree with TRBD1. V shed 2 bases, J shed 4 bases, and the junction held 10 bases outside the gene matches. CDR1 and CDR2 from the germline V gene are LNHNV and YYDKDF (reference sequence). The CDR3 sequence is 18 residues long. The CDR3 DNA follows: TGTGCCACCAGCAGATCGTGGACAGGGGGCCGAAGGTACAATGAGCAGTTCTTC. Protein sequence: CATSRSWTGGRRYNEQFF.

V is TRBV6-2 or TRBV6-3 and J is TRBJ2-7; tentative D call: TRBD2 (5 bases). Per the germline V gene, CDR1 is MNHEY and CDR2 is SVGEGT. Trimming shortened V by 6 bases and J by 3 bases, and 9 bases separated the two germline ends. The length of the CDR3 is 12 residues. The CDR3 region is CASSEEGYEQYF. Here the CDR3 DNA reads TGTGCCAGCAGCGAAGAGGGCTACGAGCAGTACTTC.

The CDR3 loop is CASRNGAGVGTEAFF. The CDR3 DNA sequence: TGTGCCAGCAGGAATGGGGCAGGGGTCGGCACTGAAGCTTTCTTT. The chain has TRBV6-1 and TRBJ1-1; tentative D call: TRBD1 (6 bases). Germline CDR1 and CDR2: MNHNS and SASEGT. The V end was cut by 6 bases, the J end by 4 bases, with 18 bases between. CDR3 length: 15 residues.

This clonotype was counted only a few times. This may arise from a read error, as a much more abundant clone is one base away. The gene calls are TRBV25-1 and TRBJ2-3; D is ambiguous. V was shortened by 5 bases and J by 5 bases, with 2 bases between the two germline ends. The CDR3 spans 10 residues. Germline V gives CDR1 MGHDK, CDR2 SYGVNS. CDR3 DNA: TGTGCCAGCAGTAAAGATACGCAGTATTTT. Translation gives CASSKDTQYF.

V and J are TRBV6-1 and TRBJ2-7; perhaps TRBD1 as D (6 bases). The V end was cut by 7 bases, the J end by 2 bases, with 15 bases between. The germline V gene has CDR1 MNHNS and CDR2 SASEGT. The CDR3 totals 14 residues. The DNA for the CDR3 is TGTGCCAGCACGGAGAGGAGGACAGCCTACGAGCAGTACTTC. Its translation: CASTERRTAYEQYF.

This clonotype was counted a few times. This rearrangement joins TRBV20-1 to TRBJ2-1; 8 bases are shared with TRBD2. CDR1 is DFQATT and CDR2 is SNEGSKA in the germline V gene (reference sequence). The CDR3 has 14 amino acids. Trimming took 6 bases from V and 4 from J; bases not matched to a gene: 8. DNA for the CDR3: TGCAGTGCCGCGACCGGGAGGGGTTACAATGAGCAGTTCTTC. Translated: CSAATGRGYNEQFF.

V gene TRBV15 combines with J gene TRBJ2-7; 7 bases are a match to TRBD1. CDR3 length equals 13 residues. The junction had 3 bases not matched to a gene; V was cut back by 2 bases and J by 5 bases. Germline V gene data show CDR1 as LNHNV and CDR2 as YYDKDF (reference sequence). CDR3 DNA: TGTGCCACCAGCAGACGACAGGGCGACGAGCAGTACTTC. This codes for CATSRRQGDEQYF.

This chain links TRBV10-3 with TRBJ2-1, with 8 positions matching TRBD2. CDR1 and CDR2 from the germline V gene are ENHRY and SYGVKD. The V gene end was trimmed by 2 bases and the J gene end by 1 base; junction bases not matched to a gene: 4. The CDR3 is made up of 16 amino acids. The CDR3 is CAISEKAGVSYNEQFF. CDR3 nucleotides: TGTGCCATCAGTGAGAAAGCGGGGGTATCCTACAATGAGCAGTTCTTC.

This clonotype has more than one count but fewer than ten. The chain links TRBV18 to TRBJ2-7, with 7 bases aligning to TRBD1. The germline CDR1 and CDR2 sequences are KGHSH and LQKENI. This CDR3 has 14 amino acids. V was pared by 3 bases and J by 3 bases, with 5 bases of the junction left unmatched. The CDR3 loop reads CASSPAGGNYEQYF. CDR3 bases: TGTGCCAGCTCACCGGCAGGGGGTAACTACGAGCAGTACTTC.

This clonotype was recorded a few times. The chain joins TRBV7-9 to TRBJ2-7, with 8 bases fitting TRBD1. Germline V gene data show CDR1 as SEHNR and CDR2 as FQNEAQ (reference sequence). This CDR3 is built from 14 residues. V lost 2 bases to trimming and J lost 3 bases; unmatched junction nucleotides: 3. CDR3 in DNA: TGTGCCAGCAGCTTACAGGGGGCCCTCTACGAGCAGTACTTC. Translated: CASSLQGALYEQYF.

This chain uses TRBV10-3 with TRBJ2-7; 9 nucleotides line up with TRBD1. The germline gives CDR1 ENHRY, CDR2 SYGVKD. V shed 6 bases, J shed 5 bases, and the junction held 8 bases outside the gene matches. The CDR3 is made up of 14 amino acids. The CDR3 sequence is CAIRLGTGKDEQYF. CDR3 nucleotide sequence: TGTGCCATCAGACTGGGGACAGGGAAGGACGAGCAGTACTTC.

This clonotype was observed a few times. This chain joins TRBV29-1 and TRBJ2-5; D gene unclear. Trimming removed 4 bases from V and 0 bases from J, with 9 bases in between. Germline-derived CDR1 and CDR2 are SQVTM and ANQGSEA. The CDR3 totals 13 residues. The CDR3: CSVVARHQETQYF. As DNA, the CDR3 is TGCAGCGTTGTGGCTCGGCACCAAGAGACCCAGTACTTC. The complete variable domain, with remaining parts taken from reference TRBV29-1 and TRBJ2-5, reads SAVISQKPSRDICQRGTSLTIQCQVDSQVTMMFWYRQQPGQSLTLIATANQGSEATYESGFVIDKFPISRPNLTFSTLTVSNMSPEDSSIYLCSVVARHQETQYFGPGTRLLVL.

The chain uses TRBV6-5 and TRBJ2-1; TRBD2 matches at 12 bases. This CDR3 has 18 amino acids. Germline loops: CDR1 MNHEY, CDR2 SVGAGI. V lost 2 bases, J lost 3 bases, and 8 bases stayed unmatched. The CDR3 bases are TGTGCCAGCAGTTACACCTCAGCACTAGCGGGGGGCTACAATGAGCAGTTCTTC. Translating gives CASSYTSALAGGYNEQFF.